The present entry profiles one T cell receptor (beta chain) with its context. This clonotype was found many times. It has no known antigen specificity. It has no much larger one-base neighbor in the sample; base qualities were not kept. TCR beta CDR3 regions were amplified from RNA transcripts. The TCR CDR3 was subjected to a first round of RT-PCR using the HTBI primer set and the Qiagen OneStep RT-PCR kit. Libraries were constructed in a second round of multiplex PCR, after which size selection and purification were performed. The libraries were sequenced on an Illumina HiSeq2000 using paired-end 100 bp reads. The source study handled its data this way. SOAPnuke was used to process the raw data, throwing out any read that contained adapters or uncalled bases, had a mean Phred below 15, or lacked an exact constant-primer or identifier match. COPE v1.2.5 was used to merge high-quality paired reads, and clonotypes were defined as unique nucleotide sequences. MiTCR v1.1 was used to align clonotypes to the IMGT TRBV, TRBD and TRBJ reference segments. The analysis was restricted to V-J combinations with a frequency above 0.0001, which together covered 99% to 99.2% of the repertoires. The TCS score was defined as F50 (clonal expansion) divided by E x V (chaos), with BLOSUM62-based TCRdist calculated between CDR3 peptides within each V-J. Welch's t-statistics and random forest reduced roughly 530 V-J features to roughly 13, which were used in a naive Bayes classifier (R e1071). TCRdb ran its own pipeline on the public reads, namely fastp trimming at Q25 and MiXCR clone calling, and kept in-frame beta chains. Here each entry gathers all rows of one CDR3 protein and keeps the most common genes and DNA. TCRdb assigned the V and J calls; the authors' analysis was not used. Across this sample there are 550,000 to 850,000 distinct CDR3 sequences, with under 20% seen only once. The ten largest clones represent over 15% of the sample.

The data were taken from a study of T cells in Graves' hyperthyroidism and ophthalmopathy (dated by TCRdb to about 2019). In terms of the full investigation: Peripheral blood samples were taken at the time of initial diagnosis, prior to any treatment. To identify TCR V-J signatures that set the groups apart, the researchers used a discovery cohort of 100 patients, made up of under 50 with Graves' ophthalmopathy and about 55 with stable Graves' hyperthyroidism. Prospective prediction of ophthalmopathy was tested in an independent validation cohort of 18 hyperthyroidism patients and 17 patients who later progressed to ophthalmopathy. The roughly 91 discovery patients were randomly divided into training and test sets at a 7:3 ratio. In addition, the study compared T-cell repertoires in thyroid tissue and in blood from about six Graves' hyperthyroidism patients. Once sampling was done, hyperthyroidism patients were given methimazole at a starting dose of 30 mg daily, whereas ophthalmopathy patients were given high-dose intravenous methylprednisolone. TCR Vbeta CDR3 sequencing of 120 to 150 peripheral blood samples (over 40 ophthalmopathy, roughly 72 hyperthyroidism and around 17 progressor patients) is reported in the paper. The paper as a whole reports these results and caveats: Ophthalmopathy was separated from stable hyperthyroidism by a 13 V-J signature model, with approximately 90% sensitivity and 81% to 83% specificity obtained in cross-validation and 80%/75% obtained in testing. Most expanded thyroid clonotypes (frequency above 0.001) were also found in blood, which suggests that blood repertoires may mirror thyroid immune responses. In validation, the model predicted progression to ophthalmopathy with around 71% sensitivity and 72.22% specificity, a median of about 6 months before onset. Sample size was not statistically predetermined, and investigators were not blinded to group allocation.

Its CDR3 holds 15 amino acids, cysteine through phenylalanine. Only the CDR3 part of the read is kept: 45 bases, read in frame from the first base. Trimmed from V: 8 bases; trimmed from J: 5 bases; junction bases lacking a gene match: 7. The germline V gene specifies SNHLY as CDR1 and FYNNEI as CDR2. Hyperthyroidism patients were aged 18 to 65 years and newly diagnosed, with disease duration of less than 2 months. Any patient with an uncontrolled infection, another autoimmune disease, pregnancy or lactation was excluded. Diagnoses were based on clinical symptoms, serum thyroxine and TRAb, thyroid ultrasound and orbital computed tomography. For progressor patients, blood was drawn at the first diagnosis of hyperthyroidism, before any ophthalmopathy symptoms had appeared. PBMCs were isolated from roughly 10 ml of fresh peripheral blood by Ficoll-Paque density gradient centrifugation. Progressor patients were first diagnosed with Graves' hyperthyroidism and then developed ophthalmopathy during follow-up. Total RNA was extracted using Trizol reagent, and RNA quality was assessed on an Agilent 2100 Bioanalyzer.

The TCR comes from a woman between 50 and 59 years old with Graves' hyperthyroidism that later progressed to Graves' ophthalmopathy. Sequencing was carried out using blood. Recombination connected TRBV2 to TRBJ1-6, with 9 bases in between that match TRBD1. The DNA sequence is TGTGCCAGCGCCGGACAGGGGAACGATAATTCACCCCTCCACTTT. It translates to CASAGQGNDNSPLHF.